This TCR beta chain was sequenced in a study of CD8+ T cells in alopecia areata. Overall study: A 6-month off-drug phase came after tofacitinib, which had lasted 6 to 18 months. The study's findings and limits: Because of a solitary nonresponder, the connection of baseline CD8+ expansion to response stays uncertain. A great number of expanded lesional clones endured in scalp and blood during tofacitinib.

In regard to this clone: Its antigen is as yet unknown.

cDNA reverse transcribed from extracted RNA served as the sequencing template. Using immunoSEQ multiplex PCR, the repertoire was profiled, and TCRdb retains in-frame clones only, with some absent. The data contain approximately 300,000 clones, 58% of them singletons. Treatment specified: oral pan-JAK inhibitor, 5-10 mg twice daily. Peripheral blood and lesional scalp punch biopsies were taken from alopecia areata patients. The V gene lost 3 bases and the J gene lost 2 bases, with 8 bases spanning the gap. The CDR3 has 14 residues. CDR1 and CDR2 from the germline V gene are SGHAT and FQNNGV. The J gene is TRBJ1-5, the V gene TRBV11-2; D ambiguous. The sequences come from CD4+ T cells sorted from blood, collected at week 24, from a patient treated with tofacitinib. This TCR was recovered from a human donor with alopecia areata. CDR3 bases: TGTGCCAGCAGCTTCGCCGGGGGCAATCAGCCCCAGCATTTT. This gives the protein CASSFAGGNQPQHF.